The source of this T cell receptor beta chain is a study of tissue T cells after allogeneic stem cell transplantation (dated by TCRdb to the early 2020s). About the study as a whole: TCR beta repertoires were profiled across many tissues obtained from research autopsies of patients with and without GVHD, as well as in mouse models of GVHD. The human arm was conducted as a prospective observational study, and neither blinding nor randomization was performed.

Beyond this particular receptor, the publication reports: Within patients, how anatomically similar tissues were was a major factor shaping TCR repertoire composition, regardless of disease or transplant status. In both patients and mice, T cells from blood and spleen picked up only a limited part of the TCR repertoire that was detected in tissues. The patient cohort was small and varied clinically, and sampling depth was recognized as a limitation. Which tissue TCRs were alloreactive or antigen-specific was not determined in the study, and some clones might have been persisting host cells. Only a few T cell clones appeared in more than one patient, yet motif-based clustering showed tissue-specific repertoire signatures that were shared between patients.

Points on this clone: The specificity of this receptor is unknown. Gene names, together with germline sequences, are murine for this receptor. Read data end 1 residue before the CDR3 end; the end is taken from the germline J gene.

Library construction relied on the immunoSEQ multiplex PCR assay. TCRbeta CDR3 sequencing was performed at survey depth by Adaptive Biotechnologies, and CDR3 sequences, V/J genes, productive frequency and template counts were reported. Amplification of TCR beta CDR3 regions started from genomic DNA instead of RNA. In the authors' own workflow: Jensen-Shannon divergence was used to quantify pairwise repertoire overlap between tissues, with a value of 1 indicating complete divergence and a value of 0 indicating identical repertoires. Tissues were clustered by single-linkage agglomerative hierarchical clustering of pairwise JSD values, and the clustering results were displayed as dendrograms. GLIPH2 was run on all patient samples with simulation_depth 1000, kmer_min_depth 3 and cdr3_length_cutoff 8, and groups with more than two unique CDR3s were retained. In a standardized tissue-overlap score, Jaccard GLIPH-group overlap across patients was extrapolated to a standard repertoire size of 1000 clones. Linear mixed-effect models, with tissue as a fixed effect and individual as a random effect, were used to test how diversity related to clinical or experimental variables. Here the immuneACCESS table is served through TCRdb, limited to in-frame sequences with V and J called. Missing clones are a known gap in these copies; in checked studies unresolved V genes cover under half, and the rest lacks a known reason. Clonal size and the V and J genes are those of that table, whereas D and trimming came from the DNA. The sample records about 50,000 clones, roughly 75% of which are singletons. The ten largest account for roughly 0.66% of the sample.

The germline V gene (reference sequence) specifies NSQYPW as CDR1 and LRSPGD as CDR2. Taken from cysteine to phenylalanine, the CDR3 has 15 residues. Of the CDR3's DNA, 42 bases were read; they are in frame from base 1. V is pared back by 0 bases and J by 0 bases, with 5 bases lying between the germline termini. Input material: sorted cells pooled from one or two spleens. Recombination linked TRBV1 to TRBJ1-4, with the D gene uncertain. The TCR comes from a pool of C57BL/6 mice in good health. CDR3 DNA, as far as it was read: TGCACCTGCAGTGCAGATGGGGTTTCCAACGAAAGATTATTT. Its protein reads: CTCSADGVSNERLF. The CDR3 in full is CTCSADGVSNERLFF.